The sequence of this T cell receptor (beta chain) was determined in a study of blood T cell repertoires in COVID-19. Background on the study: The study drew acute and convalescent COVID-19 samples from the United States, Italy and Spain. The cDNA or gDNA used as material had been derived from T cells, B-cell-depleted T cells, or PBMCs.

Trimming took 6 bases from V and 7 from J, leaving 19 bases between them. Germline loops: CDR1 SGDLS, CDR2 YYNGEE. CDR3 size: 14 residues. Under the authors' procedure: Reference gene primer amplification gave estimated nucleated cell counts. Measured with immunoSEQ multiplex PCR; TCRdb has only the in-frame clones, and not every one. Clone size and V and J calls were adopted from that table, with D and trimming inferred from the DNA. The repertoire has over 85,000 clones, roughly 82% of them found once; the top ten carry more than 15%. Source material: peripheral blood. The sequence was collected from a woman aged 60-75 years with acute or convalescent COVID-19. The rearrangement links TRBV9 to TRBJ1-1, with D unclear. As DNA, the CDR3 is TGTGCCAGCAACCCTTCTGAGAGCGCGGATGAAGCTTTCTTT. Amino acids: CASNPSESADEAFF.